This T cell receptor beta chain derives from a study of blood T cell repertoires in COVID-19. Overall study context: COVID-19 samples from acute and convalescent phases originated in the United States, Italy and Spain.

Trimming removed 3 bases from V and 6 bases from J, with 12 bases in between. The CDR3 sequence is 14 residues long. Per the germline V gene, CDR1 is LGHDT and CDR2 is YNNKEL (reference sequence). Participant ages covered roughly 18 to 89 years across 24 US areas. Recovered status in Cohort 3 required two negative PCRs, clearance, or symptom resolution. Data came from immunoSEQ multiplex PCR; TCRdb stores just in-frame clones and leaves some out. There are about 160,000 clones in the sample; about 86% occur only once, and around 7% lies in the top ten. Sequenced material: PBMCs or T cells enriched from blood (not recorded which). The chain employs TRBV3-1 (or the pseudogene TRBV3-2) and TRBJ2-1; D is ambiguous. This clonotype was obtained from a man aged 45 to 65 who had recovered from COVID-19. Here the CDR3 DNA reads TGTGCCAGCAGCCACGGTAGCTTCGGCAATGAGCAGTTCTTC. Its protein product is CASSHGSFGNEQFF.